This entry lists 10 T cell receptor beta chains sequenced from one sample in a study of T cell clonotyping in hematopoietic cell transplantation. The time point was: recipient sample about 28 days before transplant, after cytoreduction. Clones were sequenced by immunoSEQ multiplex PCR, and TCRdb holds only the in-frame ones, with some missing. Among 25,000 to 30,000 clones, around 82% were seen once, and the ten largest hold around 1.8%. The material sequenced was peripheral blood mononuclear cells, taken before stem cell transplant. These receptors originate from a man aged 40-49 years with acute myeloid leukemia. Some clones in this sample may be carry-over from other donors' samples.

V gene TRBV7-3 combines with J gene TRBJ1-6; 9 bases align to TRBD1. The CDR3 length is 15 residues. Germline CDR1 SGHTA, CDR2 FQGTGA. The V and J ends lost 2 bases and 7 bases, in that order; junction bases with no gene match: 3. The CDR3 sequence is CASSLGTGRNSPLHF. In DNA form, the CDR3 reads TGTGCCAGCAGCTTAGGGACAGGGAGGAATTCACCCCTCCACTTT.

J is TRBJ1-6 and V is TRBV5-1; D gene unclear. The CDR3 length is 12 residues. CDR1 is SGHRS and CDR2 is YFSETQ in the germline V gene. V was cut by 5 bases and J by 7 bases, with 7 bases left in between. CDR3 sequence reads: CASRQTNSPLHF. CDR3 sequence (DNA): TGCGCCAGCAGACAGACAAATTCACCCCTCCACTTT.

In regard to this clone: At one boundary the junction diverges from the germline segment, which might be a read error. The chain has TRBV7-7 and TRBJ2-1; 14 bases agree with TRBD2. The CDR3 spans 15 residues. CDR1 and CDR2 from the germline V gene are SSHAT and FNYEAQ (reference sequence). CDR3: CASSPTSGRVNEQFF. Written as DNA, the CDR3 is TGTGCTAGCAGCCCGACTAGCGGGAGGGTAAATGAGCAGTTCTTC.

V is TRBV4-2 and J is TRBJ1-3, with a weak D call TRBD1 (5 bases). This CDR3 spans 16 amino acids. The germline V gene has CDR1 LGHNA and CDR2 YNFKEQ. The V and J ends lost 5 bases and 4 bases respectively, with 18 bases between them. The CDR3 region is CASSMGPLLAGNTIYF. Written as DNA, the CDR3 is TGTGCCAGCAGCATGGGACCCCTTTTGGCCGGAAACACCATATATTTT.

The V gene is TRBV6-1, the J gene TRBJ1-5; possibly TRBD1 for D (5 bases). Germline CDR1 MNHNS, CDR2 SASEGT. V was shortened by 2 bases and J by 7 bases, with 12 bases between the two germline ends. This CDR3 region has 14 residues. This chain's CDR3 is CASSETGVRQPQHF. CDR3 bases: TGTGCCAGCAGTGAAACGGGGGTCAGGCAGCCCCAGCATTTT.

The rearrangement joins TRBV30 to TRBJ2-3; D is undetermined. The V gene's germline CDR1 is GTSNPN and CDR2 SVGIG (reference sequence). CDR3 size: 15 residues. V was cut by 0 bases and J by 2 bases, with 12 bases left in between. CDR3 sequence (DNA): TGTGCCTGGAGTGTTGGAGCCACGTTCACAGATACGCAGTATTTT. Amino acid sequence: CAWSVGATFTDTQYF.

CDR3 in DNA: TGTGCCAGCAGCCCCTCCCGGGACATCGCCTACGAGCAGTACTTC. This codes for CASSPSRDIAYEQYF. This sequence joins TRBV6-5 and TRBJ2-7; weak D call: TRBD1 (6 bases). The germline V and J ends were trimmed by 6 bases and 2 bases, with 17 bases remaining between them. The CDR3 has 15 residues. Per germline, CDR1 MNHEY and CDR2 SVGAGI.

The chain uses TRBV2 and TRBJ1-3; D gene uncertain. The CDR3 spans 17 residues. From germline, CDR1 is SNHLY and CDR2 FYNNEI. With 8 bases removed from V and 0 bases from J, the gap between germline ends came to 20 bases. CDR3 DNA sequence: TGTGCCAGCTCTATTCACTGGGAGTCTTACTCTGGAAACACCATATATTTT. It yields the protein CASSIHWESYSGNTIYF.

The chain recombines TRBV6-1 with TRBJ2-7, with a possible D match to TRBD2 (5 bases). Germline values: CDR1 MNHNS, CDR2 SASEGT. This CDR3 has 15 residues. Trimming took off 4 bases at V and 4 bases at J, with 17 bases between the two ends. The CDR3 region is CASSVRGLTRYEQYF. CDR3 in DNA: TGTGCCAGCAGTGTCCGAGGGCTTACTAGATACGAGCAGTACTTC.

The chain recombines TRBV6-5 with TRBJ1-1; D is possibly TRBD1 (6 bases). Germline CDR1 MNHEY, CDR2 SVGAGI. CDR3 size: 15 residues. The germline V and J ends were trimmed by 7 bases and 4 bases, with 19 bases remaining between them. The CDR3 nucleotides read TGTGCCAGCAATAACGCGGGGAAACAGGGCACTGAAGCTTTCTTT. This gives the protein CASNNAGKQGTEAFF.